Below are 27 T cell receptor beta chains sequenced from a single sample in a study of somatic mutations in cytotoxic T cells in rheumatoid arthritis. This table comes from immunoSEQ multiplex PCR, and its TCRdb copy is limited to in-frame clones, with some not included. The sample has thousands of clones, about 83% seen once. Input material: CD8+ T cells sorted from blood. The source of these receptors is an adult with rheumatoid arthritis.

CDR3 sequence: CASSSRGYADTQYF. DNA of the CDR3: TGCGCCAGCAGCTCGAGGGGGTATGCAGATACGCAGTATTTT. The rearrangement links TRBV5-1 to TRBJ2-3; tentatively, D is TRBD1 (6 bases). This CDR3 is 14 amino acids long. Between the trimmed V and J ends, which lost 3 bases and 4 bases, there was a span of 12 bases. Germline loops: CDR1 SGHRS, CDR2 YFSETQ.

This chain uses TRBV7-3 with TRBJ1-2; 7 bases are a match to TRBD1. Germline CDR1 is SGHTA and CDR2 is FQGTGA. The trim removed 5 bases at V and 8 bases at J, leaving 11 bases unmatched. The CDR3 runs to 14 residues. This CDR3 is CASSLSSTGEGYTF. In DNA form, the CDR3 reads TGTGCCAGCAGCCTTAGTAGTACAGGGGAAGGCTACACCTTC.

The chain carries TRBV6-4 and TRBJ2-2; TRBD2 aligns across 10 bases. V dropped 6 bases and J dropped 5; count of bases not matched to a gene: 9. CDR1 is MRHNA and CDR2 is SNTAGT in the germline V gene. The CDR3 totals 16 residues. CDR3 loop: CASSPQVAGGTGELFF. The CDR3 DNA is TGTGCCAGCAGCCCGCAGGTAGCGGGGGGAACCGGGGAGCTGTTTTTT.

This rearrangement joins TRBV9 to TRBJ1-2; tentatively, D is TRBD1 (5 bases). The V end was cut by 0 bases, the J end by 8 bases, with 11 bases between. This CDR3 region has 13 residues. The germline V gene has CDR1 SGDLS and CDR2 YYNGEE. The CDR3 loop reads CASSVGGVEGYTF. The DNA of the CDR3 is TGTGCCAGCAGCGTAGGAGGGGTTGAAGGCTACACCTTC.

This rearrangement joins TRBV2 to TRBJ1-1, with D hard to call. V lost 3 bases to trimming and J lost 7 bases, with 6 bases between them. The CDR3 contains 11 residues. Germline V gives CDR1 SNHLY, CDR2 FYNNEI. The DNA for the CDR3 is TGTGCCAGCAGTGACTACATTGAAGCTTTCTTT. Amino acids: CASSDYIEAFF. Combining the CDR3 with reference TRBV2 and TRBJ1-1 gives the whole variable domain EPEVTQTPSHQVTQMGQEVILRCVPISNHLYFYWYRQILGQKVEFLVSFYNNEISEKSEIFDDQFSVERPDGSNFTLKIRSTKLEDSAMYFCASSDYIEAFFGQGTRLTVV.

The sample holds a few counts of this clone. The CDR3 DNA is TGTGCCACCAGCAGACCTTCCGGGGCTGGGAGTTCGAACTATGGCTACACCTTC. It is translated as CATSRPSGAGSSNYGYTF. This chain uses TRBV15 with TRBJ1-2; a possible D gene is TRBD1 (5 bases). This CDR3 is built from 18 residues. V gave up 2 bases and J gave up 2 bases, with 21 bases separating them. The germline CDR1 and CDR2 sequences are LNHNV and YYDKDF (reference sequence).

The chain recombines TRBV7-9 with TRBJ2-7; TRBD2 aligns across 11 bases. The V gene's germline CDR1 is SEHNR and CDR2 FQNEAQ (reference sequence). The CDR3 is 14 residues long. J gave up 3 bases and V 5 bases, and 3 bases lay outside the gene matches. This CDR3 is CASSLTSGGYEQYF. CDR3 in DNA: TGTGCCAGCAGCCTCACTAGCGGGGGCTACGAGCAGTACTTC.

The chain joins TRBV6-6 to TRBJ1-1; 7 bases line up with TRBD1. The CDR3 has 12 residues. Germline lookup yields CDR1 MNHNY and CDR2 SVGAGI (reference sequence). V was pared by 6 bases and J by 6 bases, with 4 bases of the junction left unmatched. In nucleotides, the CDR3 is TGTGCCAGCAGACCCGGGACAGCTGAAGCTTTCTTT. This encodes CASRPGTAEAFF.

The chain combines TRBV10-2 with TRBJ1-2; D is perhaps TRBD1 (5 bases). The CDR3 spans 14 residues. CDR1 is WSHSY and CDR2 is SAAADI in the germline V gene. V was clipped by 8 bases and J by 4 bases, with 17 bases between them. The chain's CDR3 is CASSSTDRPYGYTF. DNA of the CDR3: TGCGCCAGCTCAAGTACAGACAGACCCTATGGCTACACCTTC.

The rearrangement joins TRBV7-2 to TRBJ2-1; the D gene is possibly TRBD2 (6 bases). Trimming took 5 bases from V and 10 from J, leaving 18 bases between them. CDR1 is SGHTA and CDR2 is FQGNSA in the germline V gene. The CDR3 spans 14 residues. The CDR3: CASSLPTSISEQFF. CDR3 nucleotide sequence: TGTGCCAGCAGCCTGCCGACTAGTATTAGCGAGCAGTTCTTC.

The genes are TRBV11-3 and TRBJ2-1, with D perhaps matching TRBD1 or TRBD2 (5 bases each). CDR3 length: 13 amino acids. V was shortened by 4 bases and J by 8 bases, with 12 bases between the two germline ends. Germline CDR1 reads SGHNT; CDR2 reads YENEEA. CDR3 coding DNA: TGTGCCAGCAGCTCGGACGTGGGGGATGAGCAGTTCTTC. It yields the protein CASSSDVGDEQFF.

This rearrangement joins TRBV9 to TRBJ2-3, with 8 positions matching TRBD2. Unmatched junction bases numbered 9, after V lost 3 bases and J lost 6 bases. Germline loops: CDR1 SGDLS, CDR2 YYNGEE. This CDR3 has 15 amino acids. DNA for the CDR3: TGTGCCAGCAGCGCCGGCGGGGGGCCCCCCGATACGCAGTATTTT. Translated, it gives CASSAGGGPPDTQYF.

Here the CDR3 reads CASSLAPRVNEQFF. The CDR3 nucleotides read TGTGCCAGCAGCTTGGCCCCCCGGGTGAATGAGCAGTTCTTC. V gene TRBV5-5 combines with J gene TRBJ2-1, with D uncertain. The germline CDR1 and CDR2 sequences are SGHKS and YYEKEE (reference sequence). Trimming removed 0 bases from V and 7 bases from J, with 11 bases in between. This CDR3 region has 14 residues.

The chain couples TRBV19 to TRBJ2-7; 7 bases map to TRBD1. The length of the CDR3 is 15 residues. The germline V gene has CDR1 LNHDA and CDR2 SQIVND (reference sequence). V dropped 2 bases and J dropped 3; count of bases not matched to a gene: 7. CDR3 bases: TGTGCCAGTAGTATAACCAGGGGGTCGATCTACGAGCAGTACTTC. Its translation: CASSITRGSIYEQYF.

By its share, this clone is hyperexpanded. This rearrangement joins TRBV29-1 to TRBJ2-7; 9 nucleotides line up with TRBD1. V shed 7 bases and J 2 bases; nucleotides not matched to a gene: 6. The CDR3 is made up of 13 amino acids. Looked up from germline, CDR1 is SQVTM and CDR2 is ANQGSEA. CDR3 bases: TGCAGCGCCGGGACAGGGTCTGCCTACGAGCAGTACTTC. Translated, it gives CSAGTGSAYEQYF.

The chain has TRBV2 and TRBJ1-2, with D perhaps TRBD1 (5 bases). The CDR3 consists of 13 residues. V gave up 8 bases and J gave up 5 bases, with 15 bases separating them. Per the germline V gene, CDR1 is SNHLY and CDR2 is FYNNEI. CDR3 DNA: TGTGCCAGCCCCCAACGACAGAGATATGGCTACACCTTC. Its protein is CASPQRQRYGYTF.

The chain links TRBV29-1 to TRBJ1-1, with 8 bases aligning to TRBD1. Germline CDR1 SQVTM, CDR2 ANQGSEA. The V gene end was trimmed by 4 bases and the J gene end by 5 bases; junction bases not matched to a gene: 6. There are 13 residues in the CDR3. CDR3 protein: CSVVTGEGTEAFF. CDR3 nucleotides: TGCAGCGTTGTGACAGGGGAAGGGACTGAAGCTTTCTTT.

The rearrangement uses TRBV2 and TRBJ1-4; weak D call: TRBD1 (6 bases). Germline CDR1 SNHLY, CDR2 FYNNEI. V gave up 6 bases and J gave up 8 bases, with 16 bases separating them. There are 14 residues in the CDR3. The CDR3 spells CASSVGFRGEKLFF. The CDR3 bases are TGTGCCAGCAGCGTAGGATTCAGGGGAGAAAAACTGTTTTTT.

The chain is built from TRBV11-2 and TRBJ2-2; no firm D call. Looked up from germline, CDR1 is SGHAT and CDR2 is FQNNGV. The CDR3 is made up of 13 amino acids. Trimming pared 3 bases from V and 6 bases from J, leaving 8 bases between. As DNA, the CDR3 is TGTGCCAGCAGCTTTTCCACGTCCGGGGAGCTGTTTTTT. Protein product: CASSFSTSGELFF.

This sequence joins TRBV27 and TRBJ1-1, with a weak D call TRBD1 (6 bases). The CDR3 covers 15 residues. Germline CDR1 MNHEY, CDR2 SMNVEV (reference sequence). The ends were cut back, 7 bases at V and 5 bases at J, with 20 bases in the middle. The chain's CDR3 is CASTRFGAQGTEAFF. CDR3 in DNA: TGTGCCAGCACTCGATTCGGCGCTCAGGGGACTGAAGCTTTCTTT.

The chain employs TRBV28 and TRBJ1-5; D gene uncertain. CDR1 and CDR2 from the germline V gene are MDHEN and SYDVKM. This CDR3 is 15 amino acids long. V was clipped by 1 base and J by 7 bases, with 14 bases between them. CDR3 residues: CASSLSDQGLQPQHF. The CDR3 DNA reads as TGTGCCAGCAGTTTATCCGACCAAGGACTACAGCCCCAGCATTTT.

This clone was counted once. V and J are TRBV2 and TRBJ1-4, with TRBD1 matching over 7 bases. CDR1 SNHLY and CDR2 FYNNEI come from the germline V gene. This CDR3 region has 15 residues. With V trimmed by 6 bases and J by 8 bases, 12 bases remained unmatched. CDR3 in DNA: TGTGCCAGCAGGCTAGAGACAGGGTTTAGGGAAAAACTGTTTTTT. This encodes CASRLETGFREKLFF.

The chain couples TRBV4-1 to TRBJ2-7, with D tentatively TRBD2 (5 bases). Germline V CDR1 and CDR2: MGHRA, YSYEKL. V lost 5 bases and J lost 3, with 14 bases in between. The CDR3 totals 14 residues. The CDR3 coding sequence is TGCGCCAGCAGCTCGCGGGCCACTTTCTACGAGCAGTACTTC. Residues: CASSSRATFYEQYF.

The chain couples TRBV5-1 to TRBJ2-7; D might be TRBD1 (6 bases). The germline CDR1 and CDR2 sequences are SGHRS and YFSETQ. The V end was cut by 0 bases, the J end by 2 bases, with 12 bases between. The CDR3 runs 15 residues. The CDR3 nucleotides read TGCGCCAGCAGCTTGGCCTTACAGGGCCCCTACGAGCAGTACTTC. This encodes CASSLALQGPYEQYF.

The chain uses TRBV7-9 and TRBJ1-2; no clear D gene. CDR3 length: 13 amino acids. In germline, CDR1 is SEHNR, CDR2 FQNEAQ (reference sequence). Trimming stripped 2 bases from V and 4 bases from J, with 8 bases between. CDR3 loop: CASSLSEVYGYTF. The CDR3 region has the DNA TGTGCCAGCAGCTTAAGTGAAGTCTATGGCTACACCTTC.

This chain joins TRBV12-5 and TRBJ1-5; D gene ambiguous. Deletions cut 4 bases from V and 2 bases from J, with 12 bases between. The CDR3 consists of 15 residues. Germline lookup yields CDR1 LGHNT and CDR2 FRNRAP. CDR3 in DNA: TGTGCTAGTGGTTCATTTGGGTCGGGCAATCAGCCCCAGCATTTT. It encodes CASGSFGSGNQPQHF.

The chain combines TRBV13 with TRBJ2-2; 8 bases fit TRBD1. V lost 8 bases and J lost 5; bases outside the gene matches: 4. This CDR3 region has 13 residues. Looked up from germline, CDR1 is PRHDT and CDR2 is FYEKMQ (reference sequence). The CDR3 sequence is CASQGARTGELFF. DNA of the CDR3: TGTGCCAGCCAGGGGGCGCGAACCGGGGAGCTGTTTTTT.